Below, 27 T cell receptor beta chains from the same sample are listed, as sequenced in a study of CD8 T cells in Susac syndrome. Memory subsets defined by CD27 and CD45RA staining were used for TEMRA sorting. When the RNA was reverse transcribed, random hexamers were used with an input of roughly 0.45 to 1 ug. TCRdb called the immunoSEQ multiplex PCR reads again in MiXCR, with one record for every CDR3 protein. The sample holds 2,000 to 2,500 distinct CDR3 sequences, 70% seen once. What was sequenced was CD8+ TEMRA cells from PBMCs. The subset: FACS-sorted terminally differentiated effector memory CD8+ T cells re-expressing CD45RA (CD8+ TEMRA). The receptors here all came from a human donor with Susac syndrome.

This chain links TRBV7-2 with TRBJ2-4, with D possibly being TRBD1 (5 bases). The CDR3 loop spans 16 amino acids. Germline V lookup: CDR1 SGHTA, CDR2 FQGNSA. V lost 0 bases and J 1 base, leaving 10 bases between the germline ends. The CDR3 DNA reads TGTGCCAGCAGCTTAGCTTTGGGGCTCGCCAAAAACATTCAGTACTTC. This sequence encodes CASSLALGLAKNIQYF.

The V gene is TRBV6-1, the J gene TRBJ1-5; a weak D match, TRBD1 (5 bases). Germline-derived CDR1 and CDR2 are MNHNS and SASEGT. The CDR3 is made up of 17 amino acids. V lost 2 bases and J lost 0, with 14 bases in between. The CDR3 spells CASSEQGGTTSNQPQHF. CDR3 sequence (DNA): TGTGCCAGCAGTGAACAGGGCGGGACCACTAGCAATCAGCCCCAGCATTTT.

This chain connects TRBV5-1 to TRBJ1-4; 8 positions agree with TRBD1. CDR3 length: 16 amino acids. Germline V lookup: CDR1 SGHRS, CDR2 YFSETQ. V gave up 4 bases and J gave up 7 bases; unmatched junction bases: 12. CDR3 bases: TGCGCCAGCAGCCCTCGAACGGACAGGGCGCGTGAAAAACTGTTTTTT. It yields the protein CASSPRTDRAREKLFF.

V gene TRBV6-5 combines with J gene TRBJ2-5; D may be TRBD1 (5 bases). Trimming stripped 0 bases from V and 5 bases from J, with 16 bases between. Germline V lookup: CDR1 MNHEY, CDR2 SVGAGI. The CDR3 spans 16 residues. CDR3 DNA sequence: TGTGCCAGCAGTTACTCGAATGTTCAGGGTCCGGAGACCCAGTACTTC. Translating gives CASSYSNVQGPETQYF.

Comments on this clonotype: The junction shows a germline mismatch at one end, possibly a read error. The chain combines TRBV6-6 with TRBJ2-4, with 7 bases lining up with TRBD2. The CDR3 length is 14 residues. The germline gives CDR1 MNHNY, CDR2 SVGAGI (reference sequence). The CDR3 here is CASSFTAGGNNQYF. CDR3 in DNA: TGCGCCAGCAGTTTCACCGCCGGGGGGAACAATCAGTACTTC.

The chain employs TRBV20-1 and TRBJ2-1; 9 bases map to TRBD1. The germline CDR1 and CDR2 sequences are DFQATT and SNEGSKA (reference sequence). Losses at the gene ends were 3 bases for V and 2 bases for J; bases not matched to a gene: 5. This CDR3 is 15 amino acids long. In DNA form, the CDR3 reads TGCAGTGCTAGGTCGGACAGGGGACCCTACAATGAGCAGTTCTTC. It is translated as CSARSDRGPYNEQFF.

The rearrangement uses TRBV2 and TRBJ1-5, with D possibly TRBD1 on 5 matching bases. V was pared by 3 bases and J by 2 bases, with 20 bases between. CDR1 and CDR2 (germline): SNHLY, FYNNEI. CDR3 length: 18 residues. The CDR3 nucleotides are TGTGCCAGCAGTGAGGGTGCAGGGATTGTATTGGGCAATCAGCCCCAGCATTTT. This sequence encodes CASSEGAGIVLGNQPQHF.

This chain connects TRBV7-3 to TRBJ2-6; the match to TRBD1 covers 9 bases. The germline V gene has CDR1 SGHTA and CDR2 FQGTGA. Trimming took 1 base from V and 0 from J; bases not matched to a gene: 7. CDR3 length equals 19 residues. CDR3 amino acids: CASSLNAVGQGSGANVLTF. In DNA, the CDR3 is TGTGCCAGCAGCTTAAATGCCGTGGGACAGGGCTCTGGGGCCAACGTCCTGACTTTC.

Remarks on this clonotype: Sequence at one end of the junction differs from germline and may be a read error. The V call is TRBV7-2, the J call TRBJ2-7; 8 nucleotides match TRBD1. Germline CDR1 and CDR2: SGHTA and FQGNSA. The CDR3 has 15 amino acids. The CDR3 DNA is TGTGCCAGCAGCCCCCCAGGGGGCGTAGGATACGGGCAGCACTTC. It yields the protein CASSPPGGVGYGQHF.

The chain links TRBV4-1 to TRBJ2-7; 7 bases align to TRBD2. From germline, CDR1 is MGHRA and CDR2 YSYEKL. There are 15 residues in the CDR3. Trimming removed 0 bases from V and 7 bases from J; junction bases left unmatched: 9. The CDR3 sequence is CASSQDRAFGGEQYF. The CDR3 DNA is TGCGCCAGCAGCCAAGATAGGGCCTTCGGGGGGGAGCAGTACTTC.

The chain links TRBV5-5 to TRBJ2-7; 9 nucleotides align to TRBD1. CDR1 SGHKS and CDR2 YYEKEE come from the germline V gene (reference sequence). The CDR3 length is 17 residues. Trimming removed 3 bases from V and 4 bases from J; junction bases left unmatched: 14. The CDR3 DNA is TGTGCCAGCAGCTCGAATGATTTCGGGACAGGGCTGTACGAGCAGTACTTC. As protein: CASSSNDFGTGLYEQYF.

The V and J genes are TRBV12-3 or TRBV12-4 and TRBJ1-1, with a possible D match to TRBD1 (6 bases). V was clipped by 7 bases and J by 1 base, with 10 bases between them. The CDR3 is 13 residues long. The CDR3 DNA is TGTGCCAGCAACCCGACAGGGAACACTGAAGCTTTCTTT. Protein sequence: CASNPTGNTEAFF.

There are a few counts of this clonotype. The J gene is TRBJ2-2, the V gene TRBV12-3 or TRBV12-4, with unresolved D. The CDR3 has 12 residues. Trimming shortened V by 3 bases and J by 8 bases, and 7 bases separated the two germline ends. CDR3 in DNA: TGTGCCAGCAGTTTTCGGGCGGGGGAGCTGTTTTTT. Translation: CASSFRAGELFF.

The chain has TRBV3-1 and TRBJ2-1, with D unclear. Per germline, CDR1 LGHDT and CDR2 YNNKEL (reference sequence). V lost 1 base, J lost 15 bases, and 4 bases lay in between. The CDR3 consists of 9 residues. The CDR3 nucleotides are TGTGCCAGCAGCCAAGGTCGGTTCTTC. This translates into CASSQGRFF.

V usage is TRBV2 and J usage is TRBJ2-5; 16 bases are a match to TRBD2. This CDR3 contains 16 residues. J was trimmed by 3 bases and V by 3 bases; bases with no gene match: 1. From germline, CDR1 is SNHLY and CDR2 FYNNEI. For the CDR3, the DNA is TGTGCCAGCAGTGATGGGACTAGCGGGGGGGAAGAGACCCAGTACTTC. The encoded protein is CASSDGTSGGEETQYF.

This clonotype was detected a few times. The rearrangement uses TRBV10-2 and TRBJ1-2, with unresolved D. From germline, CDR1 is WSHSY and CDR2 SAAADI. Trimming cost V 8 bases and J 8 bases, with 15 bases left between them. The CDR3 sequence is 12 residues long. The CDR3 region is CASSGRAGGYTF. CDR3 sequence (DNA): TGCGCCAGCTCCGGCCGGGCGGGGGGCTACACCTTC.

V is TRBV27 and J is TRBJ2-3, with 8 bases fitting TRBD2. The ends lost 0 bases at V and 5 bases at J; junction bases unmatched: 13. Germline lookup yields CDR1 MNHEY and CDR2 SMNVEV (reference sequence). There are 18 residues in the CDR3. The CDR3 loop is CASSLSSPQRGRGDTQYF. The CDR3 nucleotides read TGTGCCAGCAGTTTATCGAGCCCCCAGCGGGGGAGGGGAGATACGCAGTATTTT.

V usage is TRBV12-3 or TRBV12-4 and J usage is TRBJ1-3; TRBD1 matches 11 bases. The CDR3 loop spans 17 amino acids. V lost 6 bases and J lost 0; bases outside the gene matches: 7. CDR3 protein: CASSMGTGGASGNTIYF. CDR3 coding DNA: TGTGCCAGCAGCATGGGGACAGGGGGTGCCTCTGGAAACACCATATATTTT.

This clonotype turned up a few times. The V and J genes are TRBV4-2 and TRBJ1-6; D is unclear. The V gene lost 6 bases and the J gene lost 7 bases, with 13 bases spanning the gap. The CDR3 spans 14 residues. CDR1 is LGHNA, CDR2 YNFKEQ, per germline. CDR3 sequence: CASRAPDENSPLHF. The CDR3 nucleotides read TGTGCCAGCAGGGCTCCGGACGAGAATTCACCCCTCCACTTT.

The chain has TRBV12-3 or TRBV12-4 and TRBJ2-3; maybe TRBD2 (5 bases). V dropped 8 bases and J dropped 1 base, with 19 bases sitting between them. This CDR3 spans 16 amino acids. DNA for the CDR3: TGTGCCAGCTTCGTTGGTTTAGCGCACCGCACAGATACGCAGTATTTT. This sequence encodes CASFVGLAHRTDTQYF.

The chain uses TRBV11-1 and TRBJ2-1, with D tentatively TRBD2 (5 bases). The V end was cut by 5 bases, the J end by 0 bases, with 11 bases between. Germline V gene data show CDR1 as SGHAT and CDR2 as FQDESV (reference sequence). The CDR3 covers 15 residues. The CDR3 DNA reads TGTGCCAGCAGCCCCATTGGGAGCTCCTACAATGAGCAGTTCTTC. Protein sequence: CASSPIGSSYNEQFF.

For this clonotype: A junction boundary mismatches the germline segment, possibly from a read error. The genes are TRBV30 and TRBJ2-1; 8 bases match TRBD2. The CDR3 length is 15 residues. Germline V gene lookup returns CDR1 GTSNPN and CDR2 SVGIG (reference sequence). The CDR3 DNA reads TGTGCCTGGAGCCCACTAGCGGACTCCTACAATGGGCAGTTCTTC. This codes for CAWSPLADSYNGQFF.

Only a few counts were recorded for this clonotype. The chain uses TRBV13 and TRBJ2-7, with TRBD2 as a possible D gene (6 bases). This CDR3 spans 14 amino acids. Germline V CDR1 and CDR2: PRHDT, FYEKMQ (reference sequence). V was trimmed by 5 bases and J by 3 bases, leaving 14 bases between them. The CDR3 spells CASSPEGRDYEQYF. In nucleotides, the CDR3 is TGTGCCAGCAGCCCAGAGGGGCGGGACTACGAGCAGTACTTC.

The chain employs TRBV18 and TRBJ2-1; D remains unclear. Germline values: CDR1 KGHSH, CDR2 LQKENI. V lost 4 bases, J lost 0 bases, and 7 bases lay in between. The CDR3 runs to 14 residues. This CDR3 is CASSLGSSYNEQFF. The CDR3 DNA is TGTGCCAGCTCACTAGGAAGCTCCTACAATGAGCAGTTCTTC.

V usage is TRBV3-1 and J usage is TRBJ2-7; TRBD1 matches 8 bases. Germline CDR1 is LGHDT and CDR2 is YNNKEL (reference sequence). The CDR3 runs 17 residues. Losses at the gene ends were 0 bases for V and 6 bases for J; bases not matched to a gene: 13. The chain's CDR3 is CASSQDARQGMSVEQYF. The CDR3 nucleotides read TGTGCCAGCAGCCAAGATGCCCGACAGGGGATGTCGGTCGAGCAGTACTTC.

This rearrangement joins TRBV10-2 to TRBJ2-3; D may be TRBD2 (6 bases). Trimming cost V 4 bases and J 5 bases, with 10 bases left between them. The CDR3 spans 13 residues. Germline V gives CDR1 WSHSY, CDR2 SAAADI. The CDR3 nucleotides read TGCGCCAGCAGTGCCCTAGCGAAAGATACGCAGTATTTT. It is translated as CASSALAKDTQYF.

The chain has TRBV6-6 and TRBJ2-7; TRBD2 is a possible D gene (6 bases). Germline CDR1 is MNHNY and CDR2 is SVGAGI (reference sequence). The CDR3 extends over 15 amino acids. The V and J ends lost 5 bases and 7 bases respectively, with 21 bases between them. The CDR3 DNA follows: TGTGCCAGCAGTACCTTGGGACTGGCGGGTGGGGAGCAGTACTTC. Amino acids: CASSTLGLAGGEQYF.